This entry is about one T cell receptor beta chain. Its antigen is undetermined. The sample comes from a study of T-cell reconstitution after alpha-beta-depleted transplantation in children. A library of TCRbeta sequences, prepared with unique molecular identifiers, was generated. In TCRdb, the PCR reads were re-called with MiXCR into one record per CDR3 protein. The table shows around 580,000 distinct CDR3 sequences, with roughly 30% occurring only once. The CDR3 is 17 amino acids. CDR1 is MDHEN and CDR2 is SYDVKM in the germline V gene. Between the trimmed V and J ends, which lost 4 bases and 3 bases, there was a span of 22 bases. Study-wide findings and caveats: The study traced high day-60 TCRbeta diversity in some patients to surviving recipient T cells and thymic progenitors. Newly generated T cells supplied most T-cell counts and diversity one year post-transplant.

The V gene is TRBV28, the J gene TRBJ2-7, with a possible D match to TRBD2 (7 bases). The TCR originated in a boy under two years old with Wiskott-Aldrich syndrome, due to receive a stem cell transplant. This specimen consisted of PBMCs, obtained before TCRalphabeta/CD19-depleted stem cell transplant. This CDR3 is CASSSDRPLRGIYEQYF. The CDR3 coding sequence is TGTGCCAGCAGTTCAGACAGGCCCCTGCGGGGGATCTACGAGCAGTACTTC.